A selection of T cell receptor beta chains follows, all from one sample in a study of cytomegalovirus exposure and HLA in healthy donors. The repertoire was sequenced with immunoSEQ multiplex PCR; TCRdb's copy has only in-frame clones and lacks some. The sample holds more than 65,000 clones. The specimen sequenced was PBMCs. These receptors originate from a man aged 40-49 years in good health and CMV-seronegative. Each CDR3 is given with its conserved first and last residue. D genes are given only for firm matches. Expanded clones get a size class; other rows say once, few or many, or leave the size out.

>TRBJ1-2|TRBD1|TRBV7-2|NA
TGTGCCATTTCACAGGGGGTGGGGGGCTACACCTTC
CAISQGVGGYTF
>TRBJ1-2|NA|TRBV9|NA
TGTGCCAGCAGCGTAGGAGTGGAGTGGTCACCCTATGGCTACACCTTC
CASSVGVEWSPYGYTF
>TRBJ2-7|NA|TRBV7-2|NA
TGTGCCAGCAGCTTACCCCGGGGTGCCTCCTACGAGCAGTACTTC
CASSLPRGASYEQYF
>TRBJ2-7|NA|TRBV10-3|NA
TGTGCCATCGCCAGGGACTACGAGCAGTACTTC
CAIARDYEQYF
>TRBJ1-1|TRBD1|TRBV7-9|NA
TGTGCCAGCAGCTCAGGGGGCGGCGGCCGACAGAAAGCTTTCTTT
CASSSGGGGRQKAFF
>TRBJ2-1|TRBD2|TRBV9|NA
TGTGCCAGCAGTTCCCAACTAGCGGGGGGGCACGATGAGCAGTTCTTC
CASSSQLAGGHDEQFF
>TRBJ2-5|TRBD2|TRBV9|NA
TGTGCCAGCAGCCCTCCCCCGGGGGGTTTTCAAGAGACCCAGTACTTC
CASSPPPGGFQETQYF
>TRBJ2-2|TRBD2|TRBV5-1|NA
TGCGCCAGCAGCCAATTAACTAGCGGGGGCGCGAACACCGGGGAGCTGTTTTTT
CASSQLTSGGANTGELFF
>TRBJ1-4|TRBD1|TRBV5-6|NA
TGTGCCAGCAGCCTTAGACAGGGGGCGAAGGAAAAACTGTTTTTT
CASSLRQGAKEKLFF
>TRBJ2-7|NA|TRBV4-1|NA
TGCGCCAGCAGCTCCAGGACAGCGGACGAGCAGTACTTC
CASSSRTADEQYF
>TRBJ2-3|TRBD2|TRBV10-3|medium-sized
TGTGCCATCAGTGAGTTTAGCGGGCTTAGCACAGATACGCAGTATTTT
CAISEFSGLSTDTQYF
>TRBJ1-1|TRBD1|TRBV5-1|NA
TGCGCCAGCAGCTTGGCGGTGACAGGGACGACTGAAGCTTTCTTT
CASSLAVTGTTEAFF
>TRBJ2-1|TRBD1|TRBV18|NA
TGTGCCAGCTCACCGCAGGGAGGACAGGGGGCCCATGAGCAGTTCTTC
CASSPQGGQGAHEQFF
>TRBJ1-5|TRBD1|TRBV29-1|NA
TGCAGCGTAAGACAGGGCGAGTATCAGCCCCAGCATTTT
CSVRQGEYQPQHF
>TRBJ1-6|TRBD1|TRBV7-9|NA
TGTGCCAGCAGCTTAGGGGACAGGGTTAATTCACCCCTCCACTTT
CASSLGDRVNSPLHF
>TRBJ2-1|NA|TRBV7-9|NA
TGTGCCAGCAGCCCACGAGTCGATGAGCAGTTCTTC
CASSPRVDEQFF
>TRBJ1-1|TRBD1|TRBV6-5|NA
TGTGCCAGCAGTTACTCCCAGGGGGAAACTGAAGCTTTCTTT
CASSYSQGETEAFF